Detailed here is one T cell receptor (beta chain). Per the germline V gene, CDR1 is MNHEY and CDR2 is SMNVEV (reference sequence). With 3 bases removed from V and 7 bases from J, the gap between germline ends came to 13 bases. The CDR3 has 14 amino acids. This specimen belongs to a study of Ad26.COV2.S vaccination and SARS-CoV-2 variants. Overall study context: Ad26.COV2.S was injected intramuscularly once or twice, 56 days apart.

Here immunoSEQ multiplex PCR was the method, and the copy in TCRdb shows in-frame clones only, minus some. The table includes about 350,000 clones, around 88% detected once. Treatment meaning: over 15 received Ad26.COV2.S at low or high dose, single or two shots; about five received placebo; per-sample allocation not given. Each sample was drawn 63 days after the first injection (of vaccine or placebo). The TCR was taken from a person aged 18-60 years who received the Ad26.COV2.S COVID-19 vaccine or a placebo. The input for sequencing was peripheral blood, taken in a trial of Ad26.COV2.S vaccine versus placebo. The rearrangement links TRBV27 to TRBJ1-5, with unresolved D. The DNA of the CDR3 is TGTGCCAGCAGTTTCGGGGTCGAGGGCCAGCCCCAGCATTTT. The encoded protein is CASSFGVEGQPQHF.